These 26 T cell receptor beta chains were sequenced from one sample in a study of T-cell reconstitution after alpha-beta-depleted transplantation in children. This sample's TCRbeta library carried unique molecular identifier barcodes. In TCRdb, the PCR reads were re-called with MiXCR into one record per CDR3 protein. The repertoire includes about 500,000 distinct CDR3 sequences, about 31% of them detected once, and around 2.3% sits in the top ten. This specimen was PBMCs from the stem cell graft donor, taken from the stem cell graft. The receptors originated from a human donor who donated a stem cell graft to a child with aplastic anemia.

This clonotype was detected a few times. The V gene is TRBV29-1, the J gene TRBJ1-4; D is uncertain. Germline V gives CDR1 SQVTM, CDR2 ANQGSEA. V dropped 0 bases and J dropped 0 bases, with 11 bases sitting between them. The CDR3 runs 16 residues. CDR3 in DNA: TGCAGCGTTGAAGATGACGGGAGTGCAACTAATGAAAAACTGTTTTTT. It is translated as CSVEDDGSATNEKLFF.

The chain recombines TRBV5-1 with TRBJ2-2; D gene ambiguous. V was trimmed by 10 bases and J by 7 bases, leaving 17 bases between them. The CDR3 has 13 residues. Germline V CDR1 and CDR2: SGHRS, YFSETQ. The CDR3 protein is CASTDALSGELFF. The CDR3 DNA reads as TGCGCCTCTACAGATGCCCTTAGCGGGGAGCTGTTTTTT.

The chain recombines TRBV10-3 with TRBJ2-7; 9 bases fit TRBD2. CDR3 size: 16 residues. Germline CDR1 and CDR2: ENHRY and SYGVKD. With 8 bases clipped from V and 3 bases from J, the junction kept 14 bases outside the gene matches. CDR3 in DNA: TGTGCCATCCGGGGAAGCGGAGCGGGAGGAGGCTACGAGCAGTACTTC. This translates into CAIRGSGAGGGYEQYF.

This clonotype was picked up a small number of times. The rearrangement joins TRBV19 to TRBJ1-5; the match to TRBD1 covers 7 bases. Per germline, CDR1 LNHDA and CDR2 SQIVND (reference sequence). CDR3 length equals 17 residues. J lost 4 bases, V lost 3 bases, and 12 bases had no gene match. The CDR3 DNA reads TGTGCCAGTAGTATCGATGGGGAACAGGGGATTAATCAGCCCCAGCATTTT. Translating it yields CASSIDGEQGINQPQHF.

The rearrangement uses TRBV7-2 and TRBJ1-4; D may be TRBD1 (5 bases). The V gene lost 6 bases and the J gene lost 8 bases, with 16 bases spanning the gap. The CDR3 loop spans 14 amino acids. The germline V gene has CDR1 SGHTA and CDR2 FQGNSA. CDR3 in amino acids: CASRRTRGDEKLFF. The CDR3, as DNA: TGTGCCAGCAGGAGAACAAGGGGAGACGAAAAACTGTTTTTT.

This clonotype was observed once. V usage is TRBV29-1 and J usage is TRBJ2-2, with D possibly TRBD1 on 5 matching bases. With 1 base removed from V and 5 bases from J, the gap between germline ends came to 14 bases. Germline V CDR1 and CDR2: SQVTM, ANQGSEA. The CDR3 consists of 15 residues. The DNA of the CDR3 is TGCAGCGTTGAAGGTACAGGAAGGTTTACCGGGGAGCTGTTTTTT. Protein product: CSVEGTGRFTGELFF.

In its sample, this clonotype was seen a few times. CDR3 region: CASSPSRVTGELFF. In DNA form, the CDR3 reads TGTGCCAGCAGCCCATCCAGGGTTACCGGGGAGCTGTTTTTT. The V call is TRBV11-2, the J call TRBJ2-2; perhaps TRBD1 as D (5 bases). CDR3 size: 14 residues. Germline V lookup: CDR1 SGHAT, CDR2 FQNNGV. Trimming stripped 5 bases from V and 5 bases from J, with 12 bases between.

This sequence joins TRBV4-3 and TRBJ1-5; tentative D call: TRBD1 (5 bases). Germline V gene data show CDR1 as LGHNA and CDR2 as YSLEER. V was trimmed by 0 bases and J by 4 bases, leaving 13 bases between them. This CDR3 spans 16 amino acids. The CDR3 protein is CASSQDPGWGNQPQHF. CDR3 sequence (DNA): TGCGCCAGCAGCCAAGACCCGGGATGGGGGAATCAGCCCCAGCATTTT.

In DNA form, the CDR3 reads TGTGCCAGCAGCAACGGGGGGATAGTCGAGACCCAGTACTTC. Translation: CASSNGGIVETQYF. This chain joins TRBV11-2 and TRBJ2-5, with TRBD2 matching 7 bases. CDR1 and CDR2 from the germline V gene are SGHAT and FQNNGV. The CDR3 runs to 14 residues. The ends lost 5 bases at V and 5 bases at J; junction bases unmatched: 8.

A few counts support this clonotype. The V call is TRBV5-4, the J call TRBJ1-1; a weak D match, TRBD1 (6 bases). CDR3 size: 16 residues. Trimming left V 2 bases short and J 0 bases short, with 14 bases between. Per the germline V gene, CDR1 is SGHNT and CDR2 is YYREEE (reference sequence). CDR3 region: CASSFGAGVMNTEAFF. The CDR3 DNA reads TGTGCCAGCAGCTTTGGGGCAGGGGTAATGAACACTGAAGCTTTCTTT.

This clonotype was recorded a few times. The chain carries TRBV12-3 or TRBV12-4 and TRBJ2-1, with D perhaps matching TRBD2 (5 bases). V dropped 6 bases and J dropped 5 bases, with 11 bases sitting between them. The CDR3 runs to 13 residues. Here the CDR3 reads CASRTRADNEQFF. In DNA, the CDR3 is TGTGCCAGCAGGACCCGAGCGGACAATGAGCAGTTCTTC.

This clonotype was counted between two and nine times. This chain uses TRBV5-1 with TRBJ2-2; D might be TRBD1 (5 bases). The ends were cut back, 2 bases at V and 3 bases at J, with 8 bases in the middle. Germline CDR1 is SGHRS and CDR2 is YFSETQ. The CDR3 runs 14 residues. The CDR3 sequence is CASSFRGYTGELFF. The CDR3 bases are TGCGCCAGCAGCTTTAGGGGATACACCGGGGAGCTGTTTTTT.

There are a few counts of this clonotype. The chain is built from TRBV11-2 and TRBJ2-1; D tentatively reads TRBD1 or TRBD2 (5 bases each). CDR3 length equals 13 residues. Trimming cost V 1 base and J 10 bases, with 11 bases left between them. Germline lookup yields CDR1 SGHAT and CDR2 FQNNGV. The CDR3 loop is CASSLVRGREQFF. DNA for the CDR3: TGTGCCAGCAGCTTAGTCCGGGGCAGGGAGCAGTTCTTC.

This clonotype was detected only a few times. The V and J genes are TRBV5-6 and TRBJ1-2; the D gene is possibly TRBD1 (5 bases). The CDR3 is 12 amino acids. Trimming shortened V by 5 bases and J by 8 bases, and 13 bases separated the two germline ends. CDR1 is SGHDT and CDR2 is YYEEEE in the germline V gene. CDR3 coding DNA: TGTGCCAGCAGACGAGACAGCGGAGGCTACACCTTC. Protein: CASRRDSGGYTF.

This clonotype showed up just a few times. The rearrangement uses TRBV7-9 and TRBJ2-2, with TRBD2 as a possible D gene (5 bases). Germline values: CDR1 SEHNR, CDR2 FQNEAQ (reference sequence). This CDR3 is 14 amino acids long. Trimming pared 5 bases from V and 7 bases from J, leaving 14 bases between. The chain's CDR3 is CASSPRGRGGELFF. The DNA of the CDR3 is TGTGCCAGCAGCCCCCGAGGGAGAGGCGGGGAGCTGTTTTTT.

CDR3 sequence (DNA): TGTGCCAGCATCGGGGGGGCGTCTGAAAAACTGTTTTTT. The encoded protein is CASIGGASEKLFF. V is TRBV25-1 and J is TRBJ1-4, with D possibly matching TRBD1 (6 bases). Germline V gene sequence: CDR1 MGHDK, CDR2 SYGVNS. V was shortened by 7 bases and J by 7 bases, with 13 bases between the two germline ends. The CDR3 is 13 residues long.

This clonotype was detected only a few times. The chain uses TRBV6-1 and TRBJ2-6; 8 bases fit TRBD1. There are 16 residues in the CDR3. In germline, CDR1 is MNHNS, CDR2 SASEGT. Trimming at V came to 10 bases and at J to 4 bases, leaving 12 bases not matched to a gene. DNA of the CDR3: TGTGCCATCGGGACAGGAACAAGGTCCGGGGCCAACGTCCTGACTTTC. Translation: CAIGTGTRSGANVLTF.

This clonotype showed up just a few times. The chain is built from TRBV20-1 and TRBJ1-1; D gene unclear. V lost 6 bases to trimming and J lost 4 bases, with 21 bases between them. This CDR3 has 15 residues. CDR1 is DFQATT and CDR2 is SNEGSKA in the germline V gene (reference sequence). This CDR3 reads CSAPYLDGATTEAFF. As DNA, the CDR3 is TGCAGTGCCCCCTACCTTGACGGAGCGACCACTGAAGCTTTCTTT.

This clonotype was counted between two and nine times. V gene TRBV29-1 combines with J gene TRBJ2-1, with D perhaps TRBD2 (5 bases). V was clipped by 8 bases and J by 8 bases, with 13 bases between them. The CDR3 extends over 11 amino acids. The germline gives CDR1 SQVTM, CDR2 ANQGSEA. The CDR3 region is CSHLAGDEQFF. The CDR3 region has the DNA TGCAGCCACCTAGCTGGTGATGAGCAGTTCTTC.

The rearrangement joins TRBV7-3 to TRBJ2-3; 13 nucleotides align to TRBD2. Looked up from germline, CDR1 is SGHTA and CDR2 is FQGTGA. The CDR3 loop spans 15 amino acids. V lost 5 bases to trimming and J lost 7 bases; unmatched junction nucleotides: 6. CDR3 residues: CASSHGLAGAHTQYF. CDR3 DNA sequence: TGTGCCAGCAGCCACGGACTAGCGGGAGCACATACGCAGTATTTT.

This chain joins TRBV12-3 or TRBV12-4 and TRBJ2-7, with TRBD1 identical over 7 bases. The V segment lost 4 bases and the J segment 2 bases; nucleotides outside the gene matches: 5. CDR3 length equals 14 residues. The CDR3 region is CASSSRDSTYEQYF. CDR3 DNA: TGTGCCAGCAGTTCTCGGGACAGCACCTACGAGCAGTACTTC.

The chain uses TRBV4-3 and TRBJ2-4, with 8 nucleotides matching TRBD2. Germline-derived CDR1 and CDR2 are LGHNA and YSLEER. V shed 2 bases, J shed 0 bases, and the junction held 3 bases outside the gene matches. There are 16 residues in the CDR3. The chain's CDR3 is CASSQMLAGAKNIQYF. In nucleotides, the CDR3 is TGCGCCAGCAGCCAAATGCTAGCGGGAGCCAAAAACATTCAGTACTTC.

The chain combines TRBV6-2 or TRBV6-3 with TRBJ2-1; 8 bases are shared with TRBD2. The CDR3 covers 16 residues. After removal of 0 bases from V and 7 bases from J, the junction contained 8 bases not matched to a gene. Per germline, CDR1 MNHEY and CDR2 SVGEGT. CDR3 coding DNA: TGTGCCAGCAGTTACTCTCGGGAGGGAGTTCGTAATGAGCAGTTCTTC. Residues: CASSYSREGVRNEQFF.

J is TRBJ2-7 and V is TRBV6-2 or TRBV6-3; weak D call: TRBD2 (5 bases). The V end lost 5 bases, the J end lost 2 bases, and 13 bases lay between the germline ends. Germline V CDR1 and CDR2: MNHEY, SVGEGT. The CDR3 consists of 14 residues. The CDR3 here is CASSLRAPPYEQYF. CDR3 DNA: TGTGCCAGCAGTCTGAGGGCCCCGCCCTACGAGCAGTACTTC.

This clonotype appeared a few times. In DNA, the CDR3 is TGCAGCGTTTGTCACTCAGTCACAGATACGCAGTATTTT. It encodes CSVCHSVTDTQYF. The chain carries TRBV29-1 and TRBJ2-3; D not resolved. The V gene lost 5 bases and the J gene lost 2 bases, with 11 bases spanning the gap. The CDR3 runs to 13 residues. CDR1 and CDR2 from the germline V gene are SQVTM and ANQGSEA.

V is TRBV11-1 and J is TRBJ2-1, with 8 nucleotides matching TRBD2. The CDR3 spans 16 residues. CDR1 and CDR2 from the germline V gene are SGHAT and FQDESV (reference sequence). J lost 0 bases, V lost 2 bases, and 3 bases had no gene match. CDR3 nucleotides: TGTGCCAGCAGCTTAAAACTAGCGGCCTCCTACAATGAGCAGTTCTTC. Translation gives CASSLKLAASYNEQFF.